The 11 T cell receptor beta chains below were found in one sample sequenced in a study of monozygotic twins with inflammatory bowel disease. TCRdb re-analyzed the 5' RACE reads; it lists each CDR3 protein once, without DNA. The sample totals more than 350,000 distinct CDR3 sequences. Sequencing was done on a sample of blood. Receptor source: a human donor with ulcerative colitis or Crohn's disease, or a healthy co-twin of an affected twin (not recorded which).

V gene TRBV5-1 combines with J gene TRBJ2-7; the TCRdb D gene call, TRBD1, has no DNA to confirm it. CDR1 and CDR2 from the germline V gene are SGHRS and YFSETQ. The CDR3 consists of 15 residues. The CDR3 loop reads CASSLVGAGTYEQYF.

The gene calls are TRBV12-3 or TRBV12-4 and TRBJ2-5; TCRdb gives TRBD1 as the D gene, but with no DNA this cannot be confirmed. The CDR3 has 14 amino acids. The CDR3 is CASTSDRSWETQYF.

The chain employs TRBV5-1 and TRBJ1-2. This CDR3 is built from 14 residues. In germline, CDR1 is SGHRS, CDR2 YFSETQ. CDR3 residues: CASSLAPELGDYTF.

The V and J genes are TRBV7-9 and TRBJ2-7; TCRdb's assignment of TRBD1 cannot be checked, as there is no DNA. This CDR3 is 13 amino acids long. The germline CDR1 and CDR2 sequences are SEHNR and FQNEAQ (reference sequence). The CDR3 spells CASSATGDYEQYF.

V gene TRBV18 combines with J gene TRBJ1-1; the TCRdb D gene call, TRBD1, has no DNA to confirm it. The CDR3 runs 13 residues. CDR1 and CDR2 from the germline V gene are KGHSH and LQKENI. This chain's CDR3 is CASSPGVDTEAFF.

This CDR3 reads CASSSLLGQGGNTEAFF. The chain carries TRBV7-2 and TRBJ1-1; TCRdb gives TRBD1 as the D gene, but with no DNA this cannot be confirmed. Germline-derived CDR1 and CDR2 are SGHTA and FQGNSA. The CDR3 is made up of 17 amino acids.

This chain connects TRBV5-1 to TRBJ2-3; with no DNA, the TCRdb D assignment of TRBD2 cannot be verified. The CDR3 length is 15 residues. Germline CDR1 is SGHRS and CDR2 is YFSETQ. The CDR3 protein is CASSLPGPRPDTQYF.

V is TRBV4-3 and J is TRBJ2-3. The CDR3 runs 13 residues. Germline V CDR1 and CDR2: LGHNA, YSLEER. This chain's CDR3 is CASSQDTRRPQYF.

J is TRBJ1-1 and V is TRBV4-1; TCRdb calls TRBD1, which cannot be checked without DNA. Germline values: CDR1 MGHRA, CDR2 YSYEKL. This CDR3 is built from 14 residues. CDR3 sequence: CASRGLLLNTEAFF.

The CDR3 protein is CASRDPGTEAFF. The J gene is TRBJ1-1, the V gene TRBV6-2 or TRBV6-3; TCRdb designates TRBD1, a call that cannot be tested without DNA. Germline CDR1 MNHEY, CDR2 SVGEGT. This CDR3 is 12 amino acids long.

The chain is built from TRBV12-3 or TRBV12-4 and TRBJ2-2; TCRdb reports TRBD1, a call that lacks DNA to check it against. The CDR3 loop spans 16 amino acids. The CDR3 sequence: CASSLAGGLNTGELFF.